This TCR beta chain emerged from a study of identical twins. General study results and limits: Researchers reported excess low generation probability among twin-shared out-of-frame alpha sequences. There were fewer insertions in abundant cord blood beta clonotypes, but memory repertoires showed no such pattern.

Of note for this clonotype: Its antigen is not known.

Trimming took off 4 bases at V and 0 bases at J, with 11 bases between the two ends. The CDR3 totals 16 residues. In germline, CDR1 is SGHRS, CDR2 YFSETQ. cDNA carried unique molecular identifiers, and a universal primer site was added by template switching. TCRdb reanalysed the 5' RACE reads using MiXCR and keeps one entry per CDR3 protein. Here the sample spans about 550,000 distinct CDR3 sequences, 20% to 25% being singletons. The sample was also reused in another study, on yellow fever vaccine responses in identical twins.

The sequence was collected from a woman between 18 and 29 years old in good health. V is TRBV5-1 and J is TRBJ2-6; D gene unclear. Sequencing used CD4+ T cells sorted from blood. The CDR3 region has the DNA TGCGCCAGCAGCCCTGGACCGAGCTCTGGGGCCAACGTCCTGACTTTC. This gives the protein CASSPGPSSGANVLTF.